The 5 T cell receptor beta chains below were found in one sample sequenced in a study of somatic mutations in cytotoxic T cells in rheumatoid arthritis. The protocol was immunoSEQ multiplex PCR, while the TCRdb copy is restricted to in-frame clones and leaves out a portion. The sample includes around 20,000 clones, roughly four fifths of them seen just once. Sequenced material: CD8+ T cells sorted from blood. The receptors derive from a man in his late teens or twenties with rheumatoid arthritis.

This chain uses TRBV5-8 with TRBJ1-5, with D possibly being TRBD1 (5 bases). Trimming pared 3 bases from V and 5 bases from J, leaving 12 bases between. The CDR3 is 14 residues long. Looked up from germline, CDR1 is SGHTS and CDR2 is YDEGEE. CDR3 region: CASSSWGGDQPQHF. The CDR3 nucleotides read TGTGCCAGCAGCTCCTGGGGAGGGGATCAGCCCCAGCATTTT.

This clone was seen a few times. The gene calls are TRBV27 and TRBJ2-7; D ambiguous. Germline V gene lookup returns CDR1 MNHEY and CDR2 SMNVEV (reference sequence). This CDR3 has 13 amino acids. The germline V and J ends were trimmed by 8 bases and 3 bases, with 14 bases remaining between them. In nucleotides, the CDR3 is TGTGCCAGCCGACTGGGCAGCAGCTACGAGCAGTACTTC. It yields the protein CASRLGSSYEQYF.

The V and J genes are TRBV6-6 and TRBJ1-4; 7 bases fit TRBD1. From germline, CDR1 is MNHNY and CDR2 SVGAGI (reference sequence). This CDR3 has 15 amino acids. J gave up 4 bases and V 5 bases, and 7 bases lay outside the gene matches. This chain's CDR3 is CASSATGAYNEKLFF. CDR3 DNA: TGTGCCAGCAGTGCAACAGGGGCCTATAATGAAAAACTGTTTTTT.

The V call is TRBV4-3, the J call TRBJ2-1; D possibly corresponds to TRBD1 (6 bases). The CDR3 is 15 residues long. V shed 0 bases and J shed 4 bases, with 10 bases lying between them. Looked up from germline, CDR1 is LGHNA and CDR2 is YSLEER. CDR3: CASSQDSRGYNEQFF. The CDR3 nucleotides are TGCGCCAGCAGCCAAGATAGTAGGGGGTACAATGAGCAGTTCTTC.

The chain carries TRBV29-1 and TRBJ2-2; 7 bases map to TRBD2. Germline CDR1 reads SQVTM; CDR2 reads ANQGSEA. The CDR3 has 18 amino acids. After removal of 0 bases from V and 7 bases from J, the junction contained 17 bases not matched to a gene. CDR3 residues: CSVEDREGSNRQNGELFF. In DNA form, the CDR3 reads TGCAGCGTTGAAGATAGGGAGGGTTCGAATAGACAGAACGGGGAGCTGTTTTTT.